Included here is one TCR beta chain sequence, with context. TCR beta CDR3 sequences were amplified from RNA transcripts. With the HTBI primer set, the TCR CDR3 went through a first round of RT-PCR. Each CDR3 protein gets one entry after TCRdb re-called the multiplex PCR reads with MiXCR. This sample carries 700,000 or so distinct CDR3 sequences, roughly 15% of them seen once, and the ten largest clones take approximately 13%. These data are taken from a study of T cells in Graves' hyperthyroidism and ophthalmopathy. Deletions cut 5 bases from V and 2 bases from J, with 9 bases between. Germline V gene lookup returns CDR1 MDHEN and CDR2 SYDVKM. This CDR3 region has 13 residues.

The sample consisted of blood. The chain links TRBV28 to TRBJ2-5, with D hard to call. The sequence was collected from a woman aged 50 to 65 with Graves' ophthalmopathy. The CDR3 DNA reads TGTGCCAGCAGTAAGCCCAATCAAGAGACCCAGTACTTC. Protein product: CASSKPNQETQYF.